The 18 T cell receptor beta chains below all came from one sample that was sequenced in a study of cytomegalovirus exposure and HLA in healthy donors (dated by TCRdb to about 2017). Library preparation employed the immunoSEQ multiplex PCR assay. A mixture of 60 forward primers for TCR Vbeta segments and 13 reverse primers for TCR Jbeta segments was used in the multiplex PCR. TCRdb took over this immuneACCESS table, retaining in-frame rearrangements with V and J assigned. Such tables are incomplete; in checked studies, under half of the missing clones stem from an unresolved V gene, and the remainder is unexplained. The table for this sample lists 30,000 to 35,000 clones. Around 3.4% of the sample goes to the ten largest clones. Sequenced input: PBMCs. These receptor sequences come from a man aged 40-50 years in good health and CMV-seronegative.

The genes are TRBV18 and TRBJ1-1; 9 nucleotides agree with TRBD1. Germline V gene lookup returns CDR1 KGHSH and CDR2 LQKENI. There are 14 residues in the CDR3. Trimming cost V 4 bases and J 4 bases; bases outside gene matches: 4. The CDR3 coding sequence is TGTGCCAGCTCACGAGGGACAGGGAGCACTGAAGCTTTCTTT. Its protein product is CASSRGTGSTEAFF.

CDR3 residues: CASSALEQETQYF. In DNA, the CDR3 is TGTGCCAGCAGCGCCCTAGAGCAAGAGACCCAGTACTTC. The chain couples TRBV7-3 to TRBJ2-5; D gene unclear. The CDR3 loop spans 13 amino acids. Looked up from germline, CDR1 is SGHTA and CDR2 is FQGTGA. V dropped 5 bases and J dropped 2 bases, with 9 bases sitting between them.

V is TRBV5-4 and J is TRBJ2-5; 15 bases match TRBD2. V shed 4 bases and J 8 bases; nucleotides not matched to a gene: 6. The germline V gene has CDR1 SGHNT and CDR2 YYREEE (reference sequence). The CDR3 is made up of 15 amino acids. For the CDR3, the DNA is TGTGCCAGCAGCCCGATGGGACTAGCGGGGGGAACCCAGTACTTC. Amino acid sequence: CASSPMGLAGGTQYF.

The chain is built from TRBV4-2 and TRBJ1-1, with TRBD1 matching over 8 bases. Germline values: CDR1 LGHNA, CDR2 YNFKEQ. With V trimmed by 3 bases and J by 1 base, 7 bases remained unmatched. The CDR3 spans 16 residues. CDR3 sequence (DNA): TGTGCCAGCAGCCAGAACCCCGGGACAGGGAACACTGAAGCTTTCTTT. Its protein product is CASSQNPGTGNTEAFF.

The chain has TRBV30 and TRBJ1-2; 7 bases map to TRBD1. The CDR3 loop spans 14 amino acids. With 0 bases clipped from V and 2 bases from J, the junction kept 3 bases outside the gene matches. The germline V gene has CDR1 GTSNPN and CDR2 SVGIG (reference sequence). CDR3 sequence reads: CAWSVMDRNYGYTF. The CDR3 DNA is TGTGCCTGGAGTGTAATGGACAGGAACTATGGCTACACCTTC.

V usage is TRBV25-1 and J usage is TRBJ2-1, with 9 nucleotides matching TRBD2. The CDR3 extends over 16 amino acids. Unmatched junction bases numbered 8, after V lost 3 bases and J lost 5 bases. The germline V gene encodes CDR1 MGHDK and CDR2 SYGVNS. CDR3 sequence (DNA): TGTGCCAGCAGTGATTTTGCGGGAGGGTGGAACAATGAGCAGTTCTTC. Its protein product is CASSDFAGGWNNEQFF.

The CDR3 loop is CASSKYDRGQETQYF. The CDR3 bases are TGTGCCAGCAGCAAATACGACAGGGGGCAAGAGACCCAGTACTTC. This rearrangement joins TRBV9 to TRBJ2-5; 9 bases line up with TRBD1. The trim removed 4 bases at V and 2 bases at J, leaving 6 bases unmatched. CDR3 length equals 15 residues. CDR1 is SGDLS and CDR2 is YYNGEE in the germline V gene. Complete variable domain (other parts from reference TRBV9 and TRBJ2-5): DSGVTQTPKHLITATGQRVTLRCSPRSGDLSVYWYQQSLDQGLQFLIQYYNGEERAKGNILERFSAQQFPDLHSELNLSSLELGDSALYFCASSKYDRGQETQYFGPGTRLLVL.

V usage is TRBV6-5 and J usage is TRBJ1-1, with D possibly being TRBD1 (5 bases). The CDR3 is 15 residues long. V was pared by 5 bases and J by 1 base, with 14 bases between. Germline V CDR1 and CDR2: MNHEY, SVGAGI. The CDR3 sequence: CASSHRQSTNTEAFF. As DNA, the CDR3 is TGTGCCAGCAGTCATCGACAGTCTACGAACACTGAAGCTTTCTTT.

This chain connects TRBV6-5 to TRBJ2-2; TRBD2 matches 8 bases. Germline lookup yields CDR1 MNHEY and CDR2 SVGAGI. This CDR3 region has 15 residues. Trimming removed 5 bases from V and 0 bases from J; junction bases left unmatched: 2. The CDR3 nucleotides read TGTGCCAGCAGTCCAGCGGGAGCGAACACCGGGGAGCTGTTTTTT. Translation gives CASSPAGANTGELFF.

Here the CDR3 reads CASSPWRGTGGTLRGNTIYF. The CDR3 nucleotides read TGTGCCAGCAGCCCATGGAGGGGGACAGGGGGCACTTTGAGGGGAAACACCATATATTTT. This rearrangement joins TRBV4-2 to TRBJ1-3, with TRBD1 identical over 12 bases. The V segment lost 4 bases and the J segment 4 bases; nucleotides outside the gene matches: 17. The germline CDR1 and CDR2 sequences are LGHNA and YNFKEQ. CDR3 length: 20 amino acids.

The chain's CDR3 is CASSGAGRSEQFF. CDR3 coding DNA: TGTGCCAGCAGTGGGGCAGGGCGGTCTGAGCAGTTCTTC. The V and J genes are TRBV6-5 and TRBJ2-1, with D possibly being TRBD1 (5 bases). Germline V lookup: CDR1 MNHEY, CDR2 SVGAGI. V dropped 5 bases and J dropped 9 bases, with 14 bases sitting between them. This CDR3 contains 13 residues.

The chain links TRBV13 to TRBJ2-1, with 13 bases that match TRBD2. The J segment lost 7 bases and the V segment lost 1 base, leaving 16 bases of the junction unmatched. Germline-derived CDR1 and CDR2 are PRHDT and FYEKMQ (reference sequence). The CDR3 runs to 20 residues. As DNA, the CDR3 is TGTGCCAGCAGCTTAGTCCCCCCTTTCCTACTAGCGGGAGGGCTAAATGAGCAGTTCTTC. Translation gives CASSLVPPFLLAGGLNEQFF.

This chain connects TRBV5-1 to TRBJ1-5; D perhaps matches TRBD1 (6 bases). The V end was cut by 3 bases, the J end by 4 bases, with 14 bases between. CDR3 size: 15 residues. Germline CDR1 and CDR2: SGHRS and YFSETQ. The CDR3 coding sequence is TGCGCCAGCAGCTCCGATCCAGGGGCTAATCAGCCCCAGCATTTT. Encoded protein: CASSSDPGANQPQHF.

V is TRBV6-1 and J is TRBJ2-7, with 9 bases aligning to TRBD2. J was trimmed by 7 bases and V by 5 bases; bases with no gene match: 6. Germline assignment: CDR1 MNHNS and CDR2 SASEGT. There are 13 residues in the CDR3. CDR3 region: CASSSILAGEQYF. CDR3 DNA sequence: TGTGCCAGCAGTTCAATTCTAGCGGGGGAGCAGTACTTC.

J is TRBJ1-1 and V is TRBV11-2, with D uncertain. The CDR3 extends over 13 amino acids. CDR1 is SGHAT, CDR2 FQNNGV, per germline. V lost 5 bases and J lost 1, with 8 bases in between. CDR3 coding DNA: TGTGCCAGCAGCACAACAGAGAACACTGAAGCTTTCTTT. It encodes CASSTTENTEAFF.

V gene TRBV19 combines with J gene TRBJ1-5; 9 bases map to TRBD1. The CDR3 has 16 residues. V lost 4 bases and J lost 1; bases outside the gene matches: 5. Germline CDR1 is LNHDA and CDR2 is SQIVND (reference sequence). The CDR3 loop is CASSTRTGVSNQPQHF. CDR3 bases: TGTGCCAGTAGTACCCGGACAGGGGTGAGCAATCAGCCCCAGCATTTT.

The gene calls are TRBV9 and TRBJ1-2; D gene uncertain. V was trimmed by 0 bases and J by 8 bases, leaving 8 bases between them. Germline CDR1 is SGDLS and CDR2 is YYNGEE. CDR3 length: 12 amino acids. The CDR3 protein is CASSVGEGGYTF. The CDR3 DNA follows: TGTGCCAGCAGCGTAGGTGAGGGCGGCTACACCTTC. The entire variable domain, with the rest obtained from reference TRBV9 and TRBJ1-2, is as follows: DSGVTQTPKHLITATGQRVTLRCSPRSGDLSVYWYQQSLDQGLQFLIQYYNGEERAKGNILERFSAQQFPDLHSELNLSSLELGDSALYFCASSVGEGGYTFGSGTRLTVV.

This chain connects TRBV7-2 to TRBJ2-7, with 7 bases fitting TRBD1. From germline, CDR1 is SGHTA and CDR2 FQGNSA. This CDR3 contains 14 residues. The junction had 10 bases not matched to a gene; V was cut back by 7 bases and J by 4 bases. CDR3: CASIPGTVPYEQYF. Written as DNA, the CDR3 is TGTGCCAGCATTCCCGGGACAGTGCCTTACGAGCAGTACTTC.